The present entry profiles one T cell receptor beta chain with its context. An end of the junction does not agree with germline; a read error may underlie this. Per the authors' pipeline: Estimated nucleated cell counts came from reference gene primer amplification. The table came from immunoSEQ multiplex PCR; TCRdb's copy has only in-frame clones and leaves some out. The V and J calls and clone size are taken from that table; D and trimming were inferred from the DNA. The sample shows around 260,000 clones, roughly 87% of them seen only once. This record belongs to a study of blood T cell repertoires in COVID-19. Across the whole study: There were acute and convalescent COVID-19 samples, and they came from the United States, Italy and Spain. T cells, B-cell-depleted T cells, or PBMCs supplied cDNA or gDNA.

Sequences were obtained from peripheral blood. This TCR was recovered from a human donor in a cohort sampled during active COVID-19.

The CDR3 sequence: CASSLENSRPIF. The CDR3 coding sequence is TGTGCCAGCAGCTTAGAGAACTCCCGTCCAATCTTC. The chain combines TRBV7-9 with TRBJ2-1, with D hard to call. Germline V gene data show CDR1 as SEHNR and CDR2 as FQNEAQ (reference sequence). This CDR3 region has 12 residues.